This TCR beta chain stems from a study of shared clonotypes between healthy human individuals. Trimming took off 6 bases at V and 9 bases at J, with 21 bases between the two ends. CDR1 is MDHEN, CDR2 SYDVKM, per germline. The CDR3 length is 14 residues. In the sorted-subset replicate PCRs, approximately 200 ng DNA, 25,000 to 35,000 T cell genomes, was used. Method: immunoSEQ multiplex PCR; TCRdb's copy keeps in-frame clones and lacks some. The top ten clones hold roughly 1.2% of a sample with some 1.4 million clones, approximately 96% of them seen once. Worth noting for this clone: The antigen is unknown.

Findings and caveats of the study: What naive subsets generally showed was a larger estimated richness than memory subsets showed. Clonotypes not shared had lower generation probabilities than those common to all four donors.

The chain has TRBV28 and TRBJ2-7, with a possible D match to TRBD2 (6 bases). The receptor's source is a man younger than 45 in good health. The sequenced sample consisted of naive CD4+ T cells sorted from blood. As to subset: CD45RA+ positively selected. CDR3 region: CASRTGGPVIAQYF. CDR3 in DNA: TGTGCCAGCAGGACTGGAGGGCCAGTAATTGCGCAGTACTTC.